This is a list of T cell receptor beta chains from one sample in a study of T cells in tumors after PD-1 blockade. Only in-frame clones appear in the TCRdb table, and some are missing; sequencing was by immunoSEQ multiplex PCR. The repertoire has 50,000 to 75,000 clones, over 65% of them found once; the top ten carry roughly 4.7%. The material was PBMCs, obtained after anti-PD-1 treatment. Every receptor here comes from a human donor with basal cell carcinoma. Both conserved end residues are part of each CDR3. Each record gives: clone size, J gene, V gene, D gene, CDR3 DNA, CDR3 protein. A D gene is named only where the DNA matches it firmly. Rows may omit the clone size; those that give it use once, few, many or a size class.

NA | TRBJ1-1 | TRBV15 | NA | TGTGCCACCAGCAGTAAGACCCAAGCTTTCTTT | CATSSKTQAFF
NA | TRBJ1-1 | TRBV27 | TRBD1 | TGTGCCAGCAGTTTACTGAGACAGGGAGGTTTTGAAGCTTTCTTT | CASSLLRQGGFEAFF
NA | TRBJ2-7 | TRBV18 | TRBD1 | TGTGCCAGCTCACAGGGGGCAATCTCCTACGAGCAGTACTTC | CASSQGAISYEQYF
NA | TRBJ1-2 | TRBV5-6 | NA | TGTGCCAGCAGCTTCTCTAACTATGGCTACACCTTC | CASSFSNYGYTF
NA | TRBJ1-1 | TRBV28 | NA | TGTGCCAGCAGTTCGGGTAAGGGCTACACTGAAGCTTTCTTT | CASSSGKGYTEAFF
NA | TRBJ1-1 | TRBV6-2/TRBV6-3 | NA | TGTGCCAGCAGTTGGCTGCGAAATCCTGAAGCTTTCTTT | CASSWLRNPEAFF
NA | TRBJ1-3 | TRBV7-2 | NA | TGTGCCAGCAGCCCCAATGTCGGGGTTGGAGCTGGAAACACCATATATTTT | CASSPNVGVGAGNTIYF
NA | TRBJ2-7 | TRBV7-9 | NA | TGTGCCAGCAGCTTGGCCGGTACCTACGAGCAGTACTTC | CASSLAGTYEQYF
NA | TRBJ2-3 | TRBV3-1/TRBV3-2 | NA | TGTGCCAGCAGCCAATACGGACAGTCTTACACAGATACGCAGTATTTT | CASSQYGQSYTDTQYF
NA | TRBJ1-3 | TRBV27 | TRBD1 | TGTGCCAGCAGTTTACACAGGGGAATATCTGGAAACACCATATATTTT | CASSLHRGISGNTIYF
once | TRBJ1-6 | TRBV12-3/TRBV12-4 | TRBD1 | TGTGCCAGCAGTTTGACAGGGGATTCACCCCTCCACTTT | CASSLTGDSPLHF
few | TRBJ1-2 | TRBV25-1 | NA | TGTGCCAGCAGTGCAGGGAATGGCTACACCTTC | CASSAGNGYTF
NA | TRBJ2-1 | TRBV5-4 | NA | TGTGCCAGCAGCTTGAGCTGGGGTGAGCAGTTCTTC | CASSLSWGEQFF
NA | TRBJ1-3 | TRBV13 | NA | TGTGCCAGCAGCTTACAGGGTGCTGGAAACACCATATATTTT | CASSLQGAGNTIYF
few | TRBJ2-2 | TRBV15 | NA | TGTGCCACCAGCAGAGGGGGAGGCGGGGAGCTGTTTTTT | CATSRGGGGELFF
few | TRBJ1-6 | TRBV27 | NA | TGTGCCAGCGGCCTTTCGGGACGGGATAATTCACCCCTCCACTTT | CASGLSGRDNSPLHF
once | TRBJ1-5 | TRBV6-5 | NA | TGTGCCAGCAGCCCGACAGCCAATCAGCCCCAGCATTTT | CASSPTANQPQHF
NA | TRBJ1-5 | TRBV7-2 | NA | TGTGCCAGCAGCCTCTGGGCGGGTAGCAATCAGCCCCAGCATTTT | CASSLWAGSNQPQHF
NA | TRBJ2-2 | TRBV18 | TRBD1 | TGTGCCAGCTCATACGGACAGGCCGGGGAGCTGTTTTTT | CASSYGQAGELFF
NA | TRBJ1-5 | TRBV7-8 | TRBD1 | TGTGCCAGCAGTTTTACAGGGGAAAATCAGCCCCAGCATTTT | CASSFTGENQPQHF
NA | TRBJ2-2 | TRBV15 | NA | TGTGCCACCAGCAGAATTAACACCGGGGAGCTGTTTTTT | CATSRINTGELFF
NA | TRBJ2-5 | TRBV7-9 | TRBD1 | TGTGCCAGCAGCTTAGCGGTGCGACAGGGGGCTTGGGAGACCCAGTACTTC | CASSLAVRQGAWETQYF
NA | TRBJ1-4 | TRBV6-5 | TRBD1 | TGTGCCAGCAGGAAGGGGGGACAGGTTGAAAAACTGTTTTTT | CASRKGGQVEKLFF
NA | TRBJ2-7 | TRBV6-2/TRBV6-3 | NA | TGTGCCAGCAGTTACGCCACAGCTTCCTACGAGCAGTACTTC | CASSYATASYEQYF
NA | TRBJ2-3 | TRBV2 | TRBD1 | TGTGCCAGCAGTGCCAGGACAGGGGACTTGAAGAGCACAGATACGCAGTATTTT | CASSARTGDLKSTDTQYF
NA | TRBJ2-1 | TRBV29-1 | NA | TGCAGCGTTGTTGTCGGGACCATCAATGAGCAGTTCTTC | CSVVVGTINEQFF
NA | TRBJ1-5 | TRBV10-3 | TRBD1 | TGTGCCATCAGTGATGGCAGGGGGCCCAATCAGCCCCAGCATTTT | CAISDGRGPNQPQHF
once | TRBJ1-2 | TRBV2 | NA | TGTGCCAGCAAGACCGGGGGGCTCAACCTCGGCTATGGCTACACCTTC | CASKTGGLNLGYGYTF
NA | TRBJ2-5 | TRBV24-1 | TRBD2 | TGTGCCACCAGTGAATGTGAGGGGATTAGCGGGGGAAGGTACCAAGAGACCCAGTACTTC | CATSECEGISGGRYQETQYF
NA | TRBJ2-2 | TRBV29-1 | NA | TGCAGCGTTGAAGCGTCTCCAGCGAACACCGGGGAGCTGTTTTTT | CSVEASPANTGELFF
NA | TRBJ1-1 | TRBV7-2 | NA | TGTGCCAGCAGCCCCCAGGGGACCTACACTGAAGCTTTCTTT | CASSPQGTYTEAFF
NA | TRBJ2-1 | TRBV28 | TRBD2 | TGTGCCAGCAGTCTTGCTAGCGGGGGGTCGAATGAGCAGTTCTTC | CASSLASGGSNEQFF
NA | TRBJ2-3 | TRBV6-5 | TRBD2 | TGTGCCAGCCGTAGGGCGGGGGGTTCCACAGATACGCAGTATTTT | CASRRAGGSTDTQYF
NA | TRBJ1-2 | TRBV5-8 | TRBD1 | TGTGCCAGCAGCCCGTCGAAGGGGGCGGCTTTCTCGGGCTACACCTTC | CASSPSKGAAFSGYTF
NA | TRBJ2-1 | TRBV6-2/TRBV6-3 | TRBD2 | TGTGCCAGCAGTTACTCGCGGACTAGCGGGGCTGATGAGCAGTTCTTC | CASSYSRTSGADEQFF
NA | TRBJ1-3 | TRBV19 | NA | TGTGCCAGTAGTATCAGTCTAGCTGGAAACACCATATATTTT | CASSISLAGNTIYF
few | TRBJ2-7 | TRBV6-5 | TRBD2 | TGTGCCAGCAGCGCGGGGGGGCATGAGCAGTACTTC | CASSAGGHEQYF
NA | TRBJ2-5 | TRBV7-2 | NA | TGTGCCAGCAGCTTAGGGTTTGCGGGGGCGGGTGGTGAGACCCAGTACTTC | CASSLGFAGAGGETQYF
NA | TRBJ1-2 | TRBV12-3/TRBV12-4 | NA | TGTGCCCTGGGGAACTATGGCTACACCTTC | CALGNYGYTF
NA | TRBJ2-7 | TRBV20-1 | NA | TGCAGTGCTAGTCAATTTAGGGAAGACGAGCAGTACTTC | CSASQFREDEQYF
NA | TRBJ1-2 | TRBV6-5 | NA | TGTGCCAGCAGGGACGGTTTGAGCGGCTACACCTTC | CASRDGLSGYTF
NA | TRBJ2-1 | TRBV2 | TRBD1 | TGTGCCAGCAGTTCGGGACAGGGGGCACATGAGCAGTTCTTC | CASSSGQGAHEQFF
once | TRBJ2-3 | TRBV6-2/TRBV6-3 | NA | TGTGCCAGCAGTTCGCTGGCGGGGCATACTAGAGATACGCAGTATTTT | CASSSLAGHTRDTQYF
NA | TRBJ2-1 | TRBV7-9 | TRBD2 | TGTGCCAGCAGCACCCGACTAGCGGGGGGATCCAATGAGCAGTTCTTC | CASSTRLAGGSNEQFF
NA | TRBJ2-2 | TRBV6-5 | NA | TGTGCCAGCAGTAGGGGTCGTAGAGAAAGCGGGGAGCTGTTTTTT | CASSRGRRESGELFF
once | TRBJ2-5 | TRBV7-2 | TRBD2 | TGTGCCAGCAGCTTAGTTAGCGGGGTTCAAGAGACCCAGTACTTC | CASSLVSGVQETQYF
NA | TRBJ1-5 | TRBV6-5 | TRBD1 | TGTGCCAGCAGCGACAGGGACAATCAGCCCCAGCATTTT | CASSDRDNQPQHF
NA | TRBJ2-7 | TRBV5-1 | NA | TGCGCCAGCAGTACAGCTCTAGCCTACGAGCAGTACTTC | CASSTALAYEQYF
NA | TRBJ2-1 | TRBV5-1 | NA | TGCGCCAGCAGCTTGGATGCCGGGTACAATGAGCAGTTCTTC | CASSLDAGYNEQFF
once | TRBJ2-1 | TRBV4-1 | TRBD2 | TGCGCCAGCAGCCAAGGTAGCGGGGGATACTCCTACAATGAGCAGTTCTTC | CASSQGSGGYSYNEQFF
NA | TRBJ2-5 | TRBV19 | TRBD2 | TGTGCCAGTAGTATCACCCTAGCGGGGAGAGAGACCCAGTACTTC | CASSITLAGRETQYF
NA | TRBJ2-7 | TRBV5-6 | TRBD1 | TGTGCCAGCAGCCGCACGACAGGGGAAGCCTACGAGCAGTACTTC | CASSRTTGEAYEQYF
NA | TRBJ1-2 | TRBV6-6 | NA | TGTGCCAGCAGTTCCTCAAGAATTACCTATGGCTACACCTTC | CASSSSRITYGYTF
NA | TRBJ2-1 | TRBV4-1 | NA | TGCGCCAGCAGCCAAGAGAGGAGAGGGGGGGATGAGCAGTTCTTC | CASSQERRGGDEQFF
NA | TRBJ2-3 | TRBV4-1 | TRBD2 | TGCGCCAGCAGCCCCCCCAGCGGGGGCACAGATACGCAGTATTTT | CASSPPSGGTDTQYF
NA | TRBJ2-3 | TRBV7-9 | TRBD2 | TGTGCCAGCAGCACCAGCGGGGGGACCACAGATACGCAGTATTTT | CASSTSGGTTDTQYF
NA | TRBJ2-1 | TRBV12-5 | TRBD2 | TGTGCTAGTGGTTCCCTTCCGGCTAGCGGGGGGGCCAGCTCCTACAATGAGCAGTTCTTC | CASGSLPASGGASSYNEQFF
NA | TRBJ2-6 | TRBV30 | NA | TGTGCCTGGAGTGTACTACGGGGAGCTGGGGCCAACGTCCTGACTTTC | CAWSVLRGAGANVLTF
NA | TRBJ2-7 | TRBV18 | NA | TGTGCCAGCTCACCACGCGCCTACGAGCAGTACTTC | CASSPRAYEQYF